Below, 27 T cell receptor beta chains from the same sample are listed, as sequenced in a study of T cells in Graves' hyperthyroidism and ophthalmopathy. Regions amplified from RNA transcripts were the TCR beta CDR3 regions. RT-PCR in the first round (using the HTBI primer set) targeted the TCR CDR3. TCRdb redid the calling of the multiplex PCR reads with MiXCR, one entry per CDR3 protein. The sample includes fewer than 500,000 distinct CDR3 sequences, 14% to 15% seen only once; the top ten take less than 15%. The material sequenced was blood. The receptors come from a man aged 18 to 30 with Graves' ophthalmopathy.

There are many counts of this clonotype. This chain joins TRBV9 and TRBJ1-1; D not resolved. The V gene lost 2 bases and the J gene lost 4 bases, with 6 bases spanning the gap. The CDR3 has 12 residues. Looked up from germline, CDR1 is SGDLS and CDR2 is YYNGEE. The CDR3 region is CASSVTSTEAFF. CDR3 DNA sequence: TGTGCCAGCAGCGTTACGTCCACTGAAGCTTTCTTT.

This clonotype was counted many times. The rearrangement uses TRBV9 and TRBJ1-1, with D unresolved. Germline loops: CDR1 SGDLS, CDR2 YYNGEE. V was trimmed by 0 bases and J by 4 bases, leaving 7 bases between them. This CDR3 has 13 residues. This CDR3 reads CASSVAHTTEAFF. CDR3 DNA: TGTGCCAGCAGCGTAGCCCACACCACTGAAGCTTTCTTT. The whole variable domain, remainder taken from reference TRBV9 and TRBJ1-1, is DSGVTQTPKHLITATGQRVTLRCSPRSGDLSVYWYQQSLDQGLQFLIQYYNGEERAKGNILERFSAQQFPDLHSELNLSSLELGDSALYFCASSVAHTTEAFFGQGTRLTVV.

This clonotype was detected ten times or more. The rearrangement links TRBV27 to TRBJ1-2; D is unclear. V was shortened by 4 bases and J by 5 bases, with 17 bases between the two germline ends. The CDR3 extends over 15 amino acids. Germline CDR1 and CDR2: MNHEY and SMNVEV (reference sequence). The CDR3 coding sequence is TGTGCCAGCAGTTCGACACCTACGAGCCTGTATGGCTACACCTTC. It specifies CASSSTPTSLYGYTF.

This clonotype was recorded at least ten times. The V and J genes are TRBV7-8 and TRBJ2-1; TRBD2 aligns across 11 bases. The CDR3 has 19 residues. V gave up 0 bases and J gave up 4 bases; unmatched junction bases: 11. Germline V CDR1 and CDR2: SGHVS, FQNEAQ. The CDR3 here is CASSLAGLAEGGPYNEQFF. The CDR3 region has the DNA TGTGCCAGCAGCTTAGCGGGACTAGCGGAGGGGGGGCCTTACAATGAGCAGTTCTTC.

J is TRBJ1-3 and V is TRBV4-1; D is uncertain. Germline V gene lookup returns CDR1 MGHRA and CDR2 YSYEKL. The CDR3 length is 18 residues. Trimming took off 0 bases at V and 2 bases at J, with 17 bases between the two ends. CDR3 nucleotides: TGCGCCAGCAGCCAAGACCCACTCGTAGTGTCCACTGGAAACACCATATATTTT. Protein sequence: CASSQDPLVVSTGNTIYF.

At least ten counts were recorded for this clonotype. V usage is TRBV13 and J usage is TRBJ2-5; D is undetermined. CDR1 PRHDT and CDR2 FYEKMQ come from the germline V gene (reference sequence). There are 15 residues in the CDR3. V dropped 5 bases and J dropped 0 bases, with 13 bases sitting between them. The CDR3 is CASSREQDYQETQYF. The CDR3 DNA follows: TGTGCCAGCAGCAGAGAGCAAGACTACCAAGAGACCCAGTACTTC. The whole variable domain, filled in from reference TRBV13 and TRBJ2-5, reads AAGVIQSPRHLIKEKRETATLKCYPIPRHDTVYWYQQGPGQDPQFLISFYEKMQSDKGSIPDRFSAQQFSDYHSELNMSSLELGDSALYFCASSREQDYQETQYFGPGTRLLVL.

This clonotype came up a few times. The CDR3 sequence is CAWSLGTSGRAPFEQYF. In DNA form, the CDR3 reads TGTGCCTGGAGTCTCGGGACTAGCGGGAGGGCCCCCTTCGAGCAGTACTTC. This chain joins TRBV30 and TRBJ2-7; 16 positions agree with TRBD2. The CDR3 totals 17 residues. Germline assignment: CDR1 GTSNPN and CDR2 SVGIG (reference sequence). Unmatched junction bases numbered 10, after V lost 2 bases and J lost 6 bases.

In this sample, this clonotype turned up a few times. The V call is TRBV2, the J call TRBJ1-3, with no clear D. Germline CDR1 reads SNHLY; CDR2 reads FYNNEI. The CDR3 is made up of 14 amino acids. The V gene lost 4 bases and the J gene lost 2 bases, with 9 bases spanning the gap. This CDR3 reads CASSVKGAGNTIYF. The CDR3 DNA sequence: TGTGCCAGCAGTGTTAAGGGCGCTGGAAACACCATATATTTT.

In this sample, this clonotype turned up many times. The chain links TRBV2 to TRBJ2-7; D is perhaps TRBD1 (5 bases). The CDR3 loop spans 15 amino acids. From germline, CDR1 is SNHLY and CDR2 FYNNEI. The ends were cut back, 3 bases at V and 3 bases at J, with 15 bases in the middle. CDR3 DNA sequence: TGTGCCAGCAGTGAGGACAAGGCGGTTTTCTACGAGCAGTACTTC. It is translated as CASSEDKAVFYEQYF.

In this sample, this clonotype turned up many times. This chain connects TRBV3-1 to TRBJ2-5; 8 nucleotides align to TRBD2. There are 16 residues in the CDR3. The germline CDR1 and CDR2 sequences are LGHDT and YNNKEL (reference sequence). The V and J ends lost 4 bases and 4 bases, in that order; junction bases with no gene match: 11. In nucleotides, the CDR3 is TGTGCCAGCAGCCGTGCGGGGCTAGCGGGTGGAGAGACCCAGTACTTC. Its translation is CASSRAGLAGGETQYF.

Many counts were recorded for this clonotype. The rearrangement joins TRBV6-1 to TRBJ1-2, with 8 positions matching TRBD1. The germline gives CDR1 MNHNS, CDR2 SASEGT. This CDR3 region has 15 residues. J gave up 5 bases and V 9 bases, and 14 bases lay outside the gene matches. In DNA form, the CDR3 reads TGTGCCAGTCGAGCCCCAGGGGGCGCGAGTTATGGCTACACCTTC. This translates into CASRAPGGASYGYTF.

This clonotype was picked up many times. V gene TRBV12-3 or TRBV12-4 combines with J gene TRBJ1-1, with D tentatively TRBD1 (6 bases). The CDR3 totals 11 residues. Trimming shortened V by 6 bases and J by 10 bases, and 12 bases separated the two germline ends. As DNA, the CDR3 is TGTGCCAGCAGCTTGGACAGTGTAGCTTTCTTT. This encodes CASSLDSVAFF.

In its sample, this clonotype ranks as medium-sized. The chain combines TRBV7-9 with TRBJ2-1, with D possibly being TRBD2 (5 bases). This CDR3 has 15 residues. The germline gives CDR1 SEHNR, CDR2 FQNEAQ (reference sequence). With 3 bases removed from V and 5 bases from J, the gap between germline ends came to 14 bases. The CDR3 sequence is CASSLAREYDNEQFF. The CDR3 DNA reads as TGTGCCAGCAGCTTGGCTCGGGAATACGACAATGAGCAGTTCTTC.

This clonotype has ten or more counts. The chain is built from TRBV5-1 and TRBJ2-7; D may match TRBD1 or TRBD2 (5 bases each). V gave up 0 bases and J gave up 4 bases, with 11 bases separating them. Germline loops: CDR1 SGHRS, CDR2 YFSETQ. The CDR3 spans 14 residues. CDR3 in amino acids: CASSLVAREYEQYF. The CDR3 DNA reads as TGCGCCAGCAGCTTGGTGGCCAGGGAGTACGAGCAGTACTTC.

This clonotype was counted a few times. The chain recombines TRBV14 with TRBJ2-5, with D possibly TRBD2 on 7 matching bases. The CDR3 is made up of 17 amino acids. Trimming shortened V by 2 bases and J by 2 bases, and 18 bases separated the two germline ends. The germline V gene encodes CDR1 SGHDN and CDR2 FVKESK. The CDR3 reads CASSQSSPGRGQETQYF. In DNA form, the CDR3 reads TGTGCCAGCAGCCAATCCTCCCCGGGGAGGGGGCAAGAGACCCAGTACTTC.

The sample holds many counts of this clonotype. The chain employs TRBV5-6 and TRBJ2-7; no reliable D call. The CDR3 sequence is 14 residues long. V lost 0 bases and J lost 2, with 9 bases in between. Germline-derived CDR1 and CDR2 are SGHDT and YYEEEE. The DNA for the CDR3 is TGTGCCAGCAGCTTGGGACAAAGCCCCTACGAGCAGTACTTC. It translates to CASSLGQSPYEQYF. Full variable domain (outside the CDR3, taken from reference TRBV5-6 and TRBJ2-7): DAGVTQSPTHLIKTRGQQVTLRCSPKSGHDTVSWYQQALGQGPQFIFQYYEEEERQRGNFPDRFSGHQFPNYSSELNVNALLLGDSALYLCASSLGQSPYEQYFGPGTRLTVT.

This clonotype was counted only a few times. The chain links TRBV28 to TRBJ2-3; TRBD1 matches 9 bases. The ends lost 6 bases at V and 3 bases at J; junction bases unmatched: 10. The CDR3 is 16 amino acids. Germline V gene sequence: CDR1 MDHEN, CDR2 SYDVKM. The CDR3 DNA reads TGTGCCAGCAGAATCGATTCGGGACAGGGAACAGATACGCAGTATTTT. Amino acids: CASRIDSGQGTDTQYF.

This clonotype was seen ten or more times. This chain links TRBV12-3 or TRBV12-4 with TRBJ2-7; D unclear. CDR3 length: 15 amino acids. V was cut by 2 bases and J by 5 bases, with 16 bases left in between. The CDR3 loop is CASSLSSTSWDEQYF. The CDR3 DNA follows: TGTGCCAGCAGTTTAAGCTCGACATCCTGGGACGAGCAGTACTTC.

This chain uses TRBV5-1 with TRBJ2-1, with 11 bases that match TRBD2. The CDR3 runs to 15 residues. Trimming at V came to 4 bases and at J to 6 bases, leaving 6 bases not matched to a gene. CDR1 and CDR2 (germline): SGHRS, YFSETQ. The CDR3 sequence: CASSVGTSGTNEQFF. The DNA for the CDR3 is TGCGCCAGCAGCGTCGGGACTAGCGGAACCAATGAGCAGTTCTTC.

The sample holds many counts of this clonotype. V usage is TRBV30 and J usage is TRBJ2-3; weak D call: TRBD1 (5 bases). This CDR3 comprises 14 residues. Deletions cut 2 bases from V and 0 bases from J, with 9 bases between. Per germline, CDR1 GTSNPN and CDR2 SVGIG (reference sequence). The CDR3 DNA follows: TGTGCCTGGAGTCTCCAGGGTAGCACAGATACGCAGTATTTT. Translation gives CAWSLQGSTDTQYF.

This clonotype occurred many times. CDR3 region: CASSDPLPREVPHEQYF. The CDR3 coding sequence is TGTGCCAGCAGTGACCCCCTCCCCCGGGAGGTACCCCACGAGCAGTACTTC. The V call is TRBV6-1, the J call TRBJ2-7, with 7 bases that match TRBD2. CDR1 MNHNS and CDR2 SASEGT come from the germline V gene. J gave up 5 bases and V 3 bases, and 16 bases lay outside the gene matches. The CDR3 extends over 17 amino acids.

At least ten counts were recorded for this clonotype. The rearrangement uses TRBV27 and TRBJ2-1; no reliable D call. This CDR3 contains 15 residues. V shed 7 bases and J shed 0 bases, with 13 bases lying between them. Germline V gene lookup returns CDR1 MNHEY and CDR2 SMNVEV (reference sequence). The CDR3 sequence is CASTKRAHSYNEQFF. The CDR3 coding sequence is TGTGCCAGCACTAAAAGGGCACACTCCTACAATGAGCAGTTCTTC.

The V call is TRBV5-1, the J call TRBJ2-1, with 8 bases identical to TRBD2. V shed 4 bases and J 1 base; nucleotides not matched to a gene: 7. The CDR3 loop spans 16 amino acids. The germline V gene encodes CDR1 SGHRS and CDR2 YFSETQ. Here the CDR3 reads CASSSSGGVSYNEQFF. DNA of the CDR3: TGCGCCAGCAGCAGTTCCGGGGGGGTGTCCTACAATGAGCAGTTCTTC.

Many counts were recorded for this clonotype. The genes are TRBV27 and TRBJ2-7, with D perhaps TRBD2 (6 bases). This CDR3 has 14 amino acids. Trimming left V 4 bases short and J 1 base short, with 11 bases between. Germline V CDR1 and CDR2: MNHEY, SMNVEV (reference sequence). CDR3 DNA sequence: TGTGCCAGCAGTTGGGGGGTCGGGTCCTACGAGCAGTACTTC. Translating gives CASSWGVGSYEQYF.

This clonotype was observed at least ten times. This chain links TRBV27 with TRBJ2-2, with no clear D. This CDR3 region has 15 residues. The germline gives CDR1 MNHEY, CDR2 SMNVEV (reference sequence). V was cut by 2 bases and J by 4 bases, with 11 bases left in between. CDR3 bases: TGTGCCAGCAGTTTAGAGGCCAGGCTCACCGGGGAGCTGTTTTTT. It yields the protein CASSLEARLTGELFF.

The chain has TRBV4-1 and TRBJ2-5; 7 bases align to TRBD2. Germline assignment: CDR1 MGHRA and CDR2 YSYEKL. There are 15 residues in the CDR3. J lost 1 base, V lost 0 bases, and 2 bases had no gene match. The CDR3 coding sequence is TGCGCCAGCAGCCAAGACGGGAGGTTCCAAGAGACCCAGTACTTC. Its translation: CASSQDGRFQETQYF.

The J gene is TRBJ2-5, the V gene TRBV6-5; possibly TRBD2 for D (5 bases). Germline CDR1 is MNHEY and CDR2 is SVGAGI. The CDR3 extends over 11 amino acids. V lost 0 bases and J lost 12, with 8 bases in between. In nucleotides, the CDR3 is TGTGCCAGCAGTTACTCGACTATAAAGTACTTC. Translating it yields CASSYSTIKYF.